This T cell receptor beta chain comes out of a study of shared clonotypes between healthy human individuals. The overall study: The composition of the donors was two women and a few men aged 18 to 49.

This table comes from immunoSEQ multiplex PCR, and its TCRdb copy is limited to in-frame clones, with some not included. The data show a few million clones, 92% seen once. Everyone who donated was a Caucasian adult who lived in Nashville, Tennessee. The sample consisted of naive CD4+ T cells from PBMCs. As to subset: CD45RA+ positively selected. The receptor was derived from a man younger than 35 in good health. Some clones in this sample may be carry-over from other donors' samples.

CDR3 DNA sequence: TGTGCCAGCAGCTGGGCGCAGGGCAATCAGCCCCAGCATTTT. Translating gives CASSWAQGNQPQHF. This chain uses TRBV7-2 with TRBJ1-5; D uncertain. Trimming removed 4 bases from V and 2 bases from J, with 9 bases in between. Per germline, CDR1 SGHTA and CDR2 FQGNSA. CDR3 size: 14 residues.